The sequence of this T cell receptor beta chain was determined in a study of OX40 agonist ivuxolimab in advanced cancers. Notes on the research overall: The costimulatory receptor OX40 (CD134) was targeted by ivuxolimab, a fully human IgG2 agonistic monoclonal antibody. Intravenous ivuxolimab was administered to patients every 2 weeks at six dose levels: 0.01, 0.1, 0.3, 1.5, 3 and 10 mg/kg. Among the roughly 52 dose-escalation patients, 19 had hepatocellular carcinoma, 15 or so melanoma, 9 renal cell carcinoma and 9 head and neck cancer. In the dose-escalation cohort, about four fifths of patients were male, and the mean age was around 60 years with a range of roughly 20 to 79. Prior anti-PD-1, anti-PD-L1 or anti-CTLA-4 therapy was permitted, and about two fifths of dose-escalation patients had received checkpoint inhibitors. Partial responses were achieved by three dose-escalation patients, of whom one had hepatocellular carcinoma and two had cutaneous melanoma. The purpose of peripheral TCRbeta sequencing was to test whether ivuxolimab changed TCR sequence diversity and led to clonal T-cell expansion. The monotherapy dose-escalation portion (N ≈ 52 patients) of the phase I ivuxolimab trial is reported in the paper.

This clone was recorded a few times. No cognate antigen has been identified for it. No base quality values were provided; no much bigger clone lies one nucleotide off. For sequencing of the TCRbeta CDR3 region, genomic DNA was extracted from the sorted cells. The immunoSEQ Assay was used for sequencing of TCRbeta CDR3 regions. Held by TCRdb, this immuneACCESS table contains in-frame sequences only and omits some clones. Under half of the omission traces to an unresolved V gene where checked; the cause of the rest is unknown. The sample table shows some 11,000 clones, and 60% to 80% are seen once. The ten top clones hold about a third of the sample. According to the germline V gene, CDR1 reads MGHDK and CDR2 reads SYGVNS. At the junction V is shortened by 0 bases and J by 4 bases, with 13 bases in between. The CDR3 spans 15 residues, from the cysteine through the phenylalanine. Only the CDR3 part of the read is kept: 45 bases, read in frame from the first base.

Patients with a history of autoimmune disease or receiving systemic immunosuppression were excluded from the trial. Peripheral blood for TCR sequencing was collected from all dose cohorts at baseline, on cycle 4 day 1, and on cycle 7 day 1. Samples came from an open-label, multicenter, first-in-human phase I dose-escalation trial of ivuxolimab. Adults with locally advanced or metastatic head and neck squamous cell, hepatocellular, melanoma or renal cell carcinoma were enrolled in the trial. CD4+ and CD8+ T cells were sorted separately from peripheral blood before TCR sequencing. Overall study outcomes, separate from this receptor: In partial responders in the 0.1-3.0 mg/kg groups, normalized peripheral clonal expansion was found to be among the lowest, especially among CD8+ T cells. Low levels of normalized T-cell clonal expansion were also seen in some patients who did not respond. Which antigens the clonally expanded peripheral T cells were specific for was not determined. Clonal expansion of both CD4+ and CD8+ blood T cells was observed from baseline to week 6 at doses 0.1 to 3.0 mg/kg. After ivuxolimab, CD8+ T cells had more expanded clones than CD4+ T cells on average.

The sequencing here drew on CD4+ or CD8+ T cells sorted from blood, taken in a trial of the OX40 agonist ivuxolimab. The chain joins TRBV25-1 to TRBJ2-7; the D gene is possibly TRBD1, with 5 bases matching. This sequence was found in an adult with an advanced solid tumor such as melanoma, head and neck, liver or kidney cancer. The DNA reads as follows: TGTGCCAGCAGTGAATATCAGCAGGGTCCATACGAGCAGTACTTC. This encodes CASSEYQQGPYEQYF.